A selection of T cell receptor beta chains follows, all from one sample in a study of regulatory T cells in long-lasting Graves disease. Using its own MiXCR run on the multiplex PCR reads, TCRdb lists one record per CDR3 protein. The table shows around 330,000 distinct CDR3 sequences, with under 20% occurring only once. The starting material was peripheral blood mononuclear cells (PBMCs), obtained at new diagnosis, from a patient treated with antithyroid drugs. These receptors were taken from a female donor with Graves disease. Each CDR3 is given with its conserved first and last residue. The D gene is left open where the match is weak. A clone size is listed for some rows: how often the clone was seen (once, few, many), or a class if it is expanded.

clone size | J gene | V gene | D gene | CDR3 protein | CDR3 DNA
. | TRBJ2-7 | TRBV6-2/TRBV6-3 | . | CASSTSQGGSYEQYF | TGTGCCAGCTCGACTTCACAGGGGGGGAGCTACGAGCAGTACTTC
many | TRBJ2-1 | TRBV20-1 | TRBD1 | CSAPSPGQGGNEQFF | TGCAGTGCTCCCTCCCCGGGACAGGGGGGAAATGAGCAGTTCTTC
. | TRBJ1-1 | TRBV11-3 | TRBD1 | CASSLDSGQGIRTEAFF | TGTGCCAGCAGCTTAGATTCGGGACAGGGAATCCGCACTGAAGCTTTCTTT
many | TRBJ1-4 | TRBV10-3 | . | CAISESLGDEKLFF | TGTGCCATCAGTGAGTCGTTGGGGGATGAAAAACTGTTTTTT
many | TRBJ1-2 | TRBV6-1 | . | CASSPDPTRGYTF | TGTGCCAGCAGCCCAGACCCTACTCGGGGCTACACCTTC
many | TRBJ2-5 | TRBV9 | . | CASSVGRRGWEETQYF | TGTGCCAGCAGCGTAGGGAGAAGGGGCTGGGAAGAGACCCAGTACTTC
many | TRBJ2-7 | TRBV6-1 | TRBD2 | CASSTPGTSYEQYF | TGTGCCAGCAGCACACCAGGGACTAGCTACGAGCAGTACTTC
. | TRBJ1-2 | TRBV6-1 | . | CASSDQYGYTF | TGTGCCAGCAGTGACCAATATGGCTACACCTTC
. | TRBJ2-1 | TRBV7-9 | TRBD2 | CASSLGLALDNEQFF | TGTGCCAGCAGCTTAGGACTAGCGCTCGACAATGAGCAGTTCTTC
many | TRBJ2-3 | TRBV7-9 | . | CASSKRRPDTQYF | TGTGCCAGCAGCAAAAGACGCCCAGATACGCAGTATTTT
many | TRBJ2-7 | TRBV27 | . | CASSETSPTYEQYF | TGTGCCAGCAGTGAAACAAGCCCGACCTACGAGCAGTACTTC
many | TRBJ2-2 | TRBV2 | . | CASSEGTAGPGELFF | TGTGCCAGCAGTGAAGGGACAGCGGGACCCGGGGAGCTGTTTTTT
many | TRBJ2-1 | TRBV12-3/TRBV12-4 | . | CASSLNPPIGNEQFF | TGTGCCAGCAGTTTAAACCCTCCCATTGGGAATGAGCAGTTCTTC
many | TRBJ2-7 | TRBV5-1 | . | CASSLGVTTYEQYF | TGCGCCAGCAGCTTGGGTGTCACCACCTACGAGCAGTACTTC